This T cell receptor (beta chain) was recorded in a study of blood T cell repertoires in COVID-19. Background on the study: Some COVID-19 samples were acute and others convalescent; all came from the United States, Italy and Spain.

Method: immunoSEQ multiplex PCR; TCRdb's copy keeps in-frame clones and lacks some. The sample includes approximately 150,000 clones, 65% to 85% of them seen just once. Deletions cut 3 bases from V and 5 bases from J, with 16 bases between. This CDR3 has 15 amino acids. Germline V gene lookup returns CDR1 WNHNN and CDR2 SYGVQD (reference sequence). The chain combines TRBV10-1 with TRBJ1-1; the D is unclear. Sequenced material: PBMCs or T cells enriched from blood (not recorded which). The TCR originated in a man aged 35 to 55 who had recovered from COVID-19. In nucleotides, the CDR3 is TGCGCCAGCAGTGACAGGCTGGATACTTTTACTGAAGCTTTCTTT. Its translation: CASSDRLDTFTEAFF.